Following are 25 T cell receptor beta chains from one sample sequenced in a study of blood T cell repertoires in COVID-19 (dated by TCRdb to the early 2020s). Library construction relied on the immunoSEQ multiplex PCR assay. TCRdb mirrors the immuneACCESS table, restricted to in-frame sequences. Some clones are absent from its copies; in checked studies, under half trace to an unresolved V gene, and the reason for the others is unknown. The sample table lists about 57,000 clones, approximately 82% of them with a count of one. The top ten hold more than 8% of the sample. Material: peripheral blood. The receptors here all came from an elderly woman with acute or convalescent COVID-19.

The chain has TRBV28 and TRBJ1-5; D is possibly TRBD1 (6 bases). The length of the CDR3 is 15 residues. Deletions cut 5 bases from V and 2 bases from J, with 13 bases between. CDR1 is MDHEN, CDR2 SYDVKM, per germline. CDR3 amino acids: CASSPAGERNQPQHF. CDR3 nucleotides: TGTGCCAGCAGTCCCGCAGGGGAGCGCAATCAGCCCCAGCATTTT.

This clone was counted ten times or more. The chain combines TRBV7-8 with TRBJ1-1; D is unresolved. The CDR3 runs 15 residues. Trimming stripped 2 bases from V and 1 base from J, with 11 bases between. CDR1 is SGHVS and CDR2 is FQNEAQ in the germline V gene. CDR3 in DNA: TGTGCCAGCAGCTTAAACGCAGGCACGAACACTGAAGCTTTCTTT. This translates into CASSLNAGTNTEAFF.

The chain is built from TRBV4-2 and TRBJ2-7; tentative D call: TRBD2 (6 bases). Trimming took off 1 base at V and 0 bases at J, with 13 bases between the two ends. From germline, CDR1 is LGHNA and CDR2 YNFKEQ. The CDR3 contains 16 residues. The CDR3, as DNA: TGTGCCAGCAGCCAAGGTACGGGAGATTCCTCCTACGAGCAGTACTTC. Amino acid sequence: CASSQGTGDSSYEQYF.

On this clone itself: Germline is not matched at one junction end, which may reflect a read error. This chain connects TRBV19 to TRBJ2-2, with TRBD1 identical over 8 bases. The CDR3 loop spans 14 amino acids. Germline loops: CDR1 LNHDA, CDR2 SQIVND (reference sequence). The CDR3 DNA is TGTGCAAGTAGTATTAGCAGGGGGCTCGGGGAGCTGTTTTTT. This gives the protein CASSISRGLGELFF.

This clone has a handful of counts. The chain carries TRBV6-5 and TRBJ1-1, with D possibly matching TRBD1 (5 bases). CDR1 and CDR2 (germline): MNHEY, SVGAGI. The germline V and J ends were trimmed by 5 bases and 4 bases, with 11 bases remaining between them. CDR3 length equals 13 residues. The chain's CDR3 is CASSNAGVTEAFF. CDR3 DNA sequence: TGTGCCAGCAGTAATGCGGGGGTCACTGAAGCTTTCTTT.

The CDR3 sequence: CASRGQGAGTGELFF. The CDR3 coding sequence is TGTGCCAGCAGAGGACAGGGGGCGGGAACCGGGGAGCTGTTTTTT. The chain joins TRBV28 to TRBJ2-2; 11 bases match TRBD1. The length of the CDR3 is 15 residues. Germline V CDR1 and CDR2: MDHEN, SYDVKM. V lost 6 bases to trimming and J lost 5 bases; unmatched junction nucleotides: 5.

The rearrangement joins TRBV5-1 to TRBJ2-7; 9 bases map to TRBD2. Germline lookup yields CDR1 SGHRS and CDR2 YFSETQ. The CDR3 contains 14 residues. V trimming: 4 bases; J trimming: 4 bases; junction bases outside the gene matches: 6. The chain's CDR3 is CASSPGTSLYEQYF. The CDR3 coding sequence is TGCGCCAGCAGCCCCGGGACTAGCCTATACGAGCAGTACTTC.

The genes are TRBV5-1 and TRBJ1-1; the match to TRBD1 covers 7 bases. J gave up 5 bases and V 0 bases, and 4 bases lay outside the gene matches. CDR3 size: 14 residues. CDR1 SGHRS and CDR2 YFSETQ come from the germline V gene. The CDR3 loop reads CASSLAPGGTEAFF. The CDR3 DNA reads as TGCGCCAGCAGCTTGGCCCCAGGGGGGACTGAAGCTTTCTTT. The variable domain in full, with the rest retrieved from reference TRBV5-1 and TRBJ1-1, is KAGVTQTPRYLIKTRGQQVTLSCSPISGHRSVSWYQQTPGQGLQFLFEYFSETQRNKGNFPGRFSGRQFSNSRSEMNVSTLELGDSALYLCASSLAPGGTEAFFGQGTRLTVV.

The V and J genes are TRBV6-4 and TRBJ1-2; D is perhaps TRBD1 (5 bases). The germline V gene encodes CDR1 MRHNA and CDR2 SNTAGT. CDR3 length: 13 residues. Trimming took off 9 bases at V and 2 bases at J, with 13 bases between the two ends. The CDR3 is CARGAGPNYGYTF. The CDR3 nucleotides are TGTGCCAGAGGGGCAGGGCCGAACTATGGCTACACCTTC.

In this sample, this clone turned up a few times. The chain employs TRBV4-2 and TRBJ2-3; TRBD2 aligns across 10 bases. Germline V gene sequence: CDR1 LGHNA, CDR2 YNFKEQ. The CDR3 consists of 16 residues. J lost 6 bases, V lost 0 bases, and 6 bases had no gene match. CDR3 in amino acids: CASSQEIAGGPDTQYF. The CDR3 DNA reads TGTGCCAGCAGCCAAGAAATAGCGGGGGGCCCCGATACGCAGTATTTT.

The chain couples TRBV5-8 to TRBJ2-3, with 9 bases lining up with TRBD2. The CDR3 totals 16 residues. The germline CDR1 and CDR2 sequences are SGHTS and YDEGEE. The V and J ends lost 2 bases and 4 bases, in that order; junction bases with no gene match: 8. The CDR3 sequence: CASSFQRGAAPDTQYF. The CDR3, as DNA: TGTGCCAGCAGCTTCCAGCGGGGGGCAGCGCCAGATACGCAGTATTTT.

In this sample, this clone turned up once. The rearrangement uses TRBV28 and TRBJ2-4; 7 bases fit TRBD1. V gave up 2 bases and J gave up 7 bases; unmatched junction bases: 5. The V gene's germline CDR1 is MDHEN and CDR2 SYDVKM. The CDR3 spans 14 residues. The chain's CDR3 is CASSLEGALNIQYF. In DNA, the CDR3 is TGTGCCAGCAGTTTAGAGGGGGCGCTGAACATTCAGTACTTC.

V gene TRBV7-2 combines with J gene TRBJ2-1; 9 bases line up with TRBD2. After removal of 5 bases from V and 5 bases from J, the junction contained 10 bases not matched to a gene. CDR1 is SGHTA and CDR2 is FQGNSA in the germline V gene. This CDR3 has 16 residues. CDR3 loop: CASSTRTSEVHNEQFF. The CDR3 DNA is TGTGCCAGCAGCACTAGGACTAGCGAGGTCCACAATGAGCAGTTCTTC.

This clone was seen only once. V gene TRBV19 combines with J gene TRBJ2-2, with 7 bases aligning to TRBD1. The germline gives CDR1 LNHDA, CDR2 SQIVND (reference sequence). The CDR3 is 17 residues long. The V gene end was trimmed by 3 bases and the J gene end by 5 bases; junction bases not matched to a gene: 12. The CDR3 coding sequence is TGTGCCAGTAGTATCGGGTTAACAGGGGCGAGGACCGGGGAGCTGTTTTTT. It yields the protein CASSIGLTGARTGELFF.

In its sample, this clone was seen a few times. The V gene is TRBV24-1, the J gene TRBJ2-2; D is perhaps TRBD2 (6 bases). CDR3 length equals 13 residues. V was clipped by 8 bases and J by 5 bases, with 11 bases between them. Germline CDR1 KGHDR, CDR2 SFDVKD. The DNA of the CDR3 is TGTGCCACCACCGGGACTTCTACCGGGGAGCTGTTTTTT. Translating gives CATTGTSTGELFF.

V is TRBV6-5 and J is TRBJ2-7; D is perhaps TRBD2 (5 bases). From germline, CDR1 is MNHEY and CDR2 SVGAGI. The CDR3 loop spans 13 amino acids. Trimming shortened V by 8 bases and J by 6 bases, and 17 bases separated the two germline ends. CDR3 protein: CASGEILGREQYF. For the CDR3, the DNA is TGTGCCAGCGGGGAGATCCTTGGTCGCGAGCAGTACTTC.

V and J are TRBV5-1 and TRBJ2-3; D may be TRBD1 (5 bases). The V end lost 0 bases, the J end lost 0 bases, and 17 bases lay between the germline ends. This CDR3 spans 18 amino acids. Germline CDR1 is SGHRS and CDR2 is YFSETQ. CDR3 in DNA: TGCGCCAGCAGCTTGGGGCAAGGGGCTCCCACTAGCACAGATACGCAGTATTTT. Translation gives CASSLGQGAPTSTDTQYF.

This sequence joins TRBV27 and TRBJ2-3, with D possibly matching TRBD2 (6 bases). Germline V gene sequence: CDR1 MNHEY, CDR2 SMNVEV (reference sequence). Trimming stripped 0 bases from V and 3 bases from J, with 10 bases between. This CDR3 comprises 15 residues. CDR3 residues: CASSLSPGETDTQYF. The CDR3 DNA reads TGTGCCAGCAGTTTATCGCCGGGGGAAACAGATACGCAGTATTTT.

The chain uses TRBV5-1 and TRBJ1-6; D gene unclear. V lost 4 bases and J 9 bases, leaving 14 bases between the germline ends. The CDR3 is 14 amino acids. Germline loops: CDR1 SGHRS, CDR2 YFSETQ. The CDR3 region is CASSLGPLGSPLHF. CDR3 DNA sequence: TGCGCCAGCAGCCTGGGTCCCCTCGGTTCACCCCTCCACTTT.

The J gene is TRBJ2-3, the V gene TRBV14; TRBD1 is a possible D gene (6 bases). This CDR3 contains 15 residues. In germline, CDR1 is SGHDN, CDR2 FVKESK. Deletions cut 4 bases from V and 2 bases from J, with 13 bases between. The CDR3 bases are TGTGCCAGCAGCCGAGATACAGGGTTCACAGATACGCAGTATTTT. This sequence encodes CASSRDTGFTDTQYF.

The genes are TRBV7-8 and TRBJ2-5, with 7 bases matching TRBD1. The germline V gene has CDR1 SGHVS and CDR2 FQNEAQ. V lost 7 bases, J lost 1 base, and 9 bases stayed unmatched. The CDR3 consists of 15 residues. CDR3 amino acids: CASKLLAGGQETQYF. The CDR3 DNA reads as TGTGCCAGCAAGCTATTGGCAGGGGGCCAAGAGACCCAGTACTTC.

The CDR3 reads CASSLEGEISGYTF. The CDR3 DNA is TGCGCCAGCAGCTTGGAGGGGGAAATAAGTGGCTACACCTTC. The genes are TRBV5-1 and TRBJ1-2, with TRBD1 as a possible D gene (6 bases). Germline CDR1 SGHRS, CDR2 YFSETQ. The V end was cut by 0 bases, the J end by 7 bases, with 13 bases between. The CDR3 loop spans 14 amino acids.

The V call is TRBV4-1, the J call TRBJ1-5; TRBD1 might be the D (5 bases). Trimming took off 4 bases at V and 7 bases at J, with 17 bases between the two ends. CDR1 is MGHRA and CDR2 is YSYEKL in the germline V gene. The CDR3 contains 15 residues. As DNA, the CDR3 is TGCGCCAGCAGCCTAGAAGCAGGGAAGGAGCAGCCCCAGCATTTT. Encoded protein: CASSLEAGKEQPQHF.

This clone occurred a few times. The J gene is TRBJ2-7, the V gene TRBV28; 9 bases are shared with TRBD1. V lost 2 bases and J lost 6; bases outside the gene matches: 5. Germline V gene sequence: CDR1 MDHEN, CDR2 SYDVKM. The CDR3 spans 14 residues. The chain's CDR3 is CASSLPGQGVEQYF. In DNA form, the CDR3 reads TGTGCCAGCAGTTTACCGGGACAGGGTGTCGAGCAGTACTTC.

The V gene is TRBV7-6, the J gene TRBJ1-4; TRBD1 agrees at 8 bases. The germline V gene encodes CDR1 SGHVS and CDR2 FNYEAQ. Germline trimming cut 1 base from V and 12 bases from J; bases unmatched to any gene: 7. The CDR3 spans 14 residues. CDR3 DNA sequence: TGTGCCAGCAGCTTAGAGTTGGCAGGGGGCCAACTGTTTTTT. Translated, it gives CASSLELAGGQLFF.